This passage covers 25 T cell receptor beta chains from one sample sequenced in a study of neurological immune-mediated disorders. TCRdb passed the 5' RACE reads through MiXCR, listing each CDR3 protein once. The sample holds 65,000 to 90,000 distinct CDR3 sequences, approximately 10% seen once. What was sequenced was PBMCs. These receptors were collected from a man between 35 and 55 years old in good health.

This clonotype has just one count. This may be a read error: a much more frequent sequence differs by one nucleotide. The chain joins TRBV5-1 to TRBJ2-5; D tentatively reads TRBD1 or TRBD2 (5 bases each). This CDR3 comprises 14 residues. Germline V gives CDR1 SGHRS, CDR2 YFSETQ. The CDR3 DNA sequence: TGCGCCAGCAGCTTGGATAGTAGGGGAGAGATCCAGTACTTC. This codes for CASSLDSRGEIQYF.

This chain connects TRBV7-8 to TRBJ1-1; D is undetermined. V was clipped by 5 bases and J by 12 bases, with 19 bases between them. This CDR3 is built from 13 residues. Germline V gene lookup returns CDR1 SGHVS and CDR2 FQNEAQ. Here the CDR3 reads CASSTQRRTEPFF. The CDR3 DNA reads TGTGCCAGCAGCACGCAAAGACGGACCGAACCTTTCTTT. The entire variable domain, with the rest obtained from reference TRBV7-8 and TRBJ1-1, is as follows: GAGVSQSPRYKVAKRGQDVALRCDPISGHVSLFWYQQALGQGPEFLTYFQNEAQLDKSGLPSDRFFAERPEGSVSTLKIQRTQQEDSAVYLCASSTQRRTEPFFGQGTRLTVV.

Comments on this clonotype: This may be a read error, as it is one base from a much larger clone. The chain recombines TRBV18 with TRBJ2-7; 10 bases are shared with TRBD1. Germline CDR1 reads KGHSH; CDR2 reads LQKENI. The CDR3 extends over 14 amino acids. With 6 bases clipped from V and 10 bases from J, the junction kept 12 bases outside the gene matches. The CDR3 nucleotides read TGTGCCAGCTCCCTGGGACAGGGGTCTGGGGATCAGTACTTC. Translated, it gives CASSLGQGSGDQYF. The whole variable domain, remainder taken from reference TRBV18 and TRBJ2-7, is NAGVMQNPRHLVRRRGQEARLRCSPMKGHSHVYWYRQLPEEGLKFMVYLQKENIIDESGMPKERFSAEFPKEGPSILRIQQVVRGDSAAYFCASSLGQGSGDQYFGPGTRLTVT.

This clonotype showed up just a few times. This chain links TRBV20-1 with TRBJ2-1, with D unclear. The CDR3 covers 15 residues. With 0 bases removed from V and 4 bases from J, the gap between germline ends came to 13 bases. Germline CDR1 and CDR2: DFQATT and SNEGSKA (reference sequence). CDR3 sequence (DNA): TGCAGTGCTAGAGATTTGGCAGTTACTTACAATGAGCAGTTCTTC. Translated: CSARDLAVTYNEQFF.

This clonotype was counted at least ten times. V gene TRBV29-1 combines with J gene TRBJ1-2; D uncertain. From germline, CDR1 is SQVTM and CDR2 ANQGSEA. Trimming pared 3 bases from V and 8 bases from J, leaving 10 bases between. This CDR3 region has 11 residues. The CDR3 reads CSVEPGSGYTF. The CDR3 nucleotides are TGCAGCGTTGAGCCCGGGTCCGGCTACACCTTC.

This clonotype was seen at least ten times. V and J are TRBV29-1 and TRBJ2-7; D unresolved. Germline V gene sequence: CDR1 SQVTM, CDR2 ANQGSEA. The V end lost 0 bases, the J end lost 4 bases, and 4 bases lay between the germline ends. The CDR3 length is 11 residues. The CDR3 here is CSVEDLYEQYF. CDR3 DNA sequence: TGCAGCGTTGAAGATCTGTACGAGCAGTACTTC.

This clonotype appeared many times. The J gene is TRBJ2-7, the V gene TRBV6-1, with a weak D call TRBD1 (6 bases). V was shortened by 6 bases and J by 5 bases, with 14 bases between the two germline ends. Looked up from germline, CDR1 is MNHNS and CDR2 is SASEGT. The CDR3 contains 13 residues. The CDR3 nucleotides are TGTGCCAGCAGCGGGACACCGAGGGACGAGCAGTACTTC. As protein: CASSGTPRDEQYF.

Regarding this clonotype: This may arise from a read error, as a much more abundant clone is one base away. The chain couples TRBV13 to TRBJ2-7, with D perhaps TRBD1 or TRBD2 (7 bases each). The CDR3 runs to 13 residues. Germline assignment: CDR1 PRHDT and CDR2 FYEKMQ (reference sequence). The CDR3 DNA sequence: TGTGCCATCAGCGGGACAGTTAATTACGAGCAGTACTTC. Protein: CAISGTVNYEQYF.

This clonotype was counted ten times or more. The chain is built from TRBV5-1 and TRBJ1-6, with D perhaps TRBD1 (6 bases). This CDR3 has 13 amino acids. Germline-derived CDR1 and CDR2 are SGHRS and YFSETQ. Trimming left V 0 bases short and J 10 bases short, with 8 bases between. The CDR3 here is CASSLARGSPLHF. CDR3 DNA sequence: TGCGCCAGCAGCTTGGCCAGGGGATCACCCCTCCACTTT.

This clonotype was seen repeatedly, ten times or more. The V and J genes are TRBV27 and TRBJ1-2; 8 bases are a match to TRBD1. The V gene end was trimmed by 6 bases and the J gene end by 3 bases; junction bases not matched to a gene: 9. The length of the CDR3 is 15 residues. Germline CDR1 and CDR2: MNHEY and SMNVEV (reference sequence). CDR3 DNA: TGTGCCAGCAGCCATCAGGGGGCTTCAGACTATGGCTACACCTTC. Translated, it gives CASSHQGASDYGYTF.

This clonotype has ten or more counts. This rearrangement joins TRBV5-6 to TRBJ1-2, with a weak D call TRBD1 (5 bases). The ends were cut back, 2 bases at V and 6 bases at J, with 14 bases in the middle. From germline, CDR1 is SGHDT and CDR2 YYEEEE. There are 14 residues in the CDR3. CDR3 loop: CASSLWRRADGYTF. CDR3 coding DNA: TGTGCCAGCAGCTTATGGCGCAGGGCAGATGGCTACACCTTC. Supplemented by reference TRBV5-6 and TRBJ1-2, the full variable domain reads DAGVTQSPTHLIKTRGQQVTLRCSPKSGHDTVSWYQQALGQGPQFIFQYYEEEERQRGNFPDRFSGHQFPNYSSELNVNALLLGDSALYLCASSLWRRADGYTFGSGTRLTVV.

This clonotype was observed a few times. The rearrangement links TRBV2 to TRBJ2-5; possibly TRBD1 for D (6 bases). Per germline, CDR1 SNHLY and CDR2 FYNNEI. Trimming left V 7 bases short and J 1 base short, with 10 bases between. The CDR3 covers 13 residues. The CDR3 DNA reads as TGTGCCAGCAAGGGGGACCTCCAAGAGACCCAGTACTTC. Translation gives CASKGDLQETQYF.

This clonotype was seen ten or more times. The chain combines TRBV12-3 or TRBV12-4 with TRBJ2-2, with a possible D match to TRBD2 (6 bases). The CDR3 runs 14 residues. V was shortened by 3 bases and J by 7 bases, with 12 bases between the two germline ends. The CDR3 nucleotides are TGTGCCAGCAGTTTCGGGAGTTTAGGCGGGGAGCTGTTTTTT. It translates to CASSFGSLGGELFF.

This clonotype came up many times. CDR3 residues: CASSFFGQGRNEQFF. The CDR3 DNA reads as TGTGCCAGCAGTTTTTTTGGACAGGGGAGGAATGAGCAGTTCTTC. The chain uses TRBV27 and TRBJ2-1; 9 bases fit TRBD1. J lost 7 bases, V lost 3 bases, and 7 bases had no gene match. The length of the CDR3 is 15 residues. The germline V gene encodes CDR1 MNHEY and CDR2 SMNVEV (reference sequence).

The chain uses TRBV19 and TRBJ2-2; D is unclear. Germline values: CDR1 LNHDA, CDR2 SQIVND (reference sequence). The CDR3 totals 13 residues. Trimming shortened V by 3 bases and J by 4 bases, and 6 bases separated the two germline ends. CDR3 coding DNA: TGTGCCAGTAGTATTGGGTTCACCGGGGAGCTGTTTTTT. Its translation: CASSIGFTGELFF.

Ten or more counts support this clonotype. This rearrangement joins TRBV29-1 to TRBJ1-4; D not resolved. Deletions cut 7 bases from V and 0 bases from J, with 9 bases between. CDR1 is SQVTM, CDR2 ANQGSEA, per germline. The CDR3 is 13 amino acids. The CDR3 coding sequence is TGCAGCGCTGCAAGCGCAACTAATGAAAAACTGTTTTTT. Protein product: CSAASATNEKLFF.

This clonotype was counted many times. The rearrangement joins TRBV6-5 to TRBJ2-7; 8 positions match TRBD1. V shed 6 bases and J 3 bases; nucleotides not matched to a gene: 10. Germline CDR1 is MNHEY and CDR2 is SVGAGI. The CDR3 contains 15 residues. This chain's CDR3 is CASSPRTGRNYEQYF. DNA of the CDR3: TGTGCCAGCAGCCCACGGACAGGGAGAAACTACGAGCAGTACTTC.

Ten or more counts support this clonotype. CDR3 coding DNA: TGTGCCAGCAGTTTATTAGGGCTAGCGGGTCCAGATACGCAGTATTTT. Protein: CASSLLGLAGPDTQYF. V is TRBV27 and J is TRBJ2-3, with 8 bases lining up with TRBD2. The CDR3 is made up of 16 amino acids. V was clipped by 1 base and J by 4 bases; unmatched bases: 7. Looked up from germline, CDR1 is MNHEY and CDR2 is SMNVEV (reference sequence).

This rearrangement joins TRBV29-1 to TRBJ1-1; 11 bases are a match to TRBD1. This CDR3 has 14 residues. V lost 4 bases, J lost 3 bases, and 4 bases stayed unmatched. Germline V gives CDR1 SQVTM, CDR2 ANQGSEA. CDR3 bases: TGCAGCGTTGGGACAGGGGGCTTTTACACTGAAGCTTTCTTT. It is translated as CSVGTGGFYTEAFF.

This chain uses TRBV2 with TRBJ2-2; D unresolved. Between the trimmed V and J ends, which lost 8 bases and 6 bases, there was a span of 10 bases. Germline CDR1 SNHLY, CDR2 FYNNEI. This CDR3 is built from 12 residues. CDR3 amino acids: CASQEEAGELFF. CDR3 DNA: TGTGCCAGCCAAGAAGAGGCCGGGGAGCTGTTTTTT. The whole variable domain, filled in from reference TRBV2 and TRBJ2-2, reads EPEVTQTPSHQVTQMGQEVILRCVPISNHLYFYWYRQILGQKVEFLVSFYNNEISEKSEIFDDQFSVERPDGSNFTLKIRSTKLEDSAMYFCASQEEAGELFFGEGSRLTVL.

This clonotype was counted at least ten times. In DNA form, the CDR3 reads TGCAGTGCTCCACGACAGTACACTGAAGCTTTCTTT. As protein: CSAPRQYTEAFF. V gene TRBV20-1 combines with J gene TRBJ1-1; weak D call: TRBD1 (5 bases). The CDR3 has 12 residues. CDR1 and CDR2 from the germline V gene are DFQATT and SNEGSKA (reference sequence). Deletions cut 5 bases from V and 3 bases from J, with 10 bases between.

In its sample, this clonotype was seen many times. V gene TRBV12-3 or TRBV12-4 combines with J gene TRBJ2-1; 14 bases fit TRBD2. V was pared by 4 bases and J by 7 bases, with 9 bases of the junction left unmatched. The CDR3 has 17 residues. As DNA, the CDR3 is TGTGCCAGCAGTTCCAACACGGGACTAGCGGGAGTGAATGAGCAGTTCTTC. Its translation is CASSSNTGLAGVNEQFF.

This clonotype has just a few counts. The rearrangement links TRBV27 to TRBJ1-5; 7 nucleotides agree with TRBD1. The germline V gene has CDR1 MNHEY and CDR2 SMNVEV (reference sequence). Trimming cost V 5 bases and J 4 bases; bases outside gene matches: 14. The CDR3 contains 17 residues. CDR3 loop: CASSPLGVGTANQPQHF. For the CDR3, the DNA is TGTGCCAGCAGTCCTCTCGGGGTTGGGACAGCTAATCAGCCCCAGCATTTT.

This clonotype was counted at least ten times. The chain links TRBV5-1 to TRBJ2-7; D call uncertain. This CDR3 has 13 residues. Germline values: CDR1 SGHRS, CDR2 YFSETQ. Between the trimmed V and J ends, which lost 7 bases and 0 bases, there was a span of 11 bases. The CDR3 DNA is TGCGCCAGCCGGTCCATAAGCTCCTACGAGCAGTACTTC. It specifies CASRSISSYEQYF.

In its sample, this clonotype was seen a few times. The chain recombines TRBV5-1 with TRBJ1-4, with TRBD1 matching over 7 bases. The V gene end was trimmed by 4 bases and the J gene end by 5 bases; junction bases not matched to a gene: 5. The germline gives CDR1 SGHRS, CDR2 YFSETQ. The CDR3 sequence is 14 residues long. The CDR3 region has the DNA TGCGCCAGCAGCCCGGGACAGACGAATGAAAAACTGTTTTTT. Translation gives CASSPGQTNEKLFF.